This T cell receptor beta chain stems from a study of blood T cell repertoires in COVID-19. Study background: Italy, Spain and the United States were the sources of the convalescent and acute COVID-19 samples.

Per the authors' pipeline: It was from reference gene primer amplification that nucleated cell counts were estimated. Only in-frame clones appear in the TCRdb table, and some are missing; sequencing was by immunoSEQ multiplex PCR. D and trimming come from the DNA, and the V and J calls and clone size come from that table. The sample yields under 250,000 clones, 70% to 90% seen once. Germline assignment: CDR1 SGHVS and CDR2 FNYEAQ. V shed 5 bases and J 4 bases; nucleotides not matched to a gene: 10. CDR3 length: 18 residues. The receptor's source is a woman between 50 and 59 years old with acute COVID-19. The chain is built from TRBV7-6 and TRBJ2-6, with 11 bases aligning to TRBD1. The sample taken for sequencing was PBMCs or T cells enriched from blood (not recorded which). CDR3 in DNA: TGTGCCAGCAGCCCAAGGACAGGGGGCTATTTGGGGGCCAACGTCCTGACTTTC. Translated: CASSPRTGGYLGANVLTF.